These T cell receptor beta chains were read from a single sample in a study of cytomegalovirus exposure and HLA in healthy donors. Sequencing used immunoSEQ multiplex PCR; TCRdb keeps in-frame clones, though not all of them. The sample consists of about 160,000 clones, 60% to 80% of them appearing once. The sample taken for sequencing was PBMCs. Receptor source: a woman aged 25 to 39 in good health and CMV-seronegative. Each CDR3 is given with its conserved first and last residue. Expanded clones get a size class; other rows say once, few or many, or leave the size out.

V gene: TRBV18
J gene: TRBJ2-3
CDR3 length: 13
clone size: -
CDR3 protein: CASSPPSTDTQYF

V gene: TRBV5-1
J gene: TRBJ2-7
CDR3 length: 16
clone size: -
CDR3 protein: CASTLAGGSSSYEQYF

V gene: TRBV18
J gene: TRBJ2-3
CDR3 length: 16
clone size: -
CDR3 protein: CASSPPLGQGADTQYF

V gene: TRBV2
J gene: TRBJ2-7
CDR3 length: 12
clone size: once
CDR3 protein: CASSLRAYEQYF

V gene: TRBV11-2
J gene: TRBJ1-2
CDR3 length: 17
clone size: -
CDR3 protein: CASSPGTALQPLYGYTF

V gene: TRBV19
J gene: TRBJ1-2
CDR3 length: 15
clone size: few
CDR3 protein: CASSTRGQGHYGYTF

V gene: TRBV19
J gene: TRBJ1-4
CDR3 length: 15
clone size: few
CDR3 protein: CASSVDTGGNEKLFF

V gene: TRBV9
J gene: TRBJ1-2
CDR3 length: 16
clone size: -
CDR3 protein: CASSVEGTETPTAYTF

V gene: TRBV6-6
J gene: TRBJ1-2
CDR3 length: 14
clone size: -
CDR3 protein: CASSHGDTGYGYTF

V gene: TRBV7-9
J gene: TRBJ2-1
CDR3 length: 17
clone size: -
CDR3 protein: CASSLEAGVVVYNEQFF

V gene: TRBV5-1
J gene: TRBJ1-1
CDR3 length: 15
clone size: medium-sized
CDR3 protein: CASSLSGAQNTEAFF

V gene: TRBV29-1
J gene: TRBJ2-5
CDR3 length: 10
clone size: -
CDR3 protein: CSSGGETQYF

V gene: TRBV5-1
J gene: TRBJ2-2
CDR3 length: 16
clone size: -
CDR3 protein: CASSRAGGQGPGELFF

V gene: TRBV4-1
J gene: TRBJ1-2
CDR3 length: 14
clone size: -
CDR3 protein: CASSQEEGAYGYTF

V gene: TRBV7-2
J gene: TRBJ2-7
CDR3 length: 13
clone size: -
CDR3 protein: CASSPSGGYEQYF

V gene: TRBV27
J gene: TRBJ2-3
CDR3 length: 15
clone size: once
CDR3 protein: CASSPWRGGLDTQYF

V gene: TRBV5-1
J gene: TRBJ2-7
CDR3 length: 13
clone size: -
CDR3 protein: CASSFGGSGEQYF

V gene: TRBV19
J gene: TRBJ1-2
CDR3 length: 15
clone size: -
CDR3 protein: CASKADRVTVNGYTF

V gene: TRBV7-9
J gene: TRBJ1-1
CDR3 length: 15
clone size: -
CDR3 protein: CASSSGQGANTEAFF

V gene: TRBV5-1
J gene: TRBJ1-2
CDR3 length: 18
clone size: -
CDR3 protein: CASSPAPDRGGRTYGYTF

V gene: TRBV19
J gene: TRBJ1-2
CDR3 length: 15
clone size: -
CDR3 protein: CASSISQGLGYGYTF

V gene: TRBV5-6
J gene: TRBJ1-5
CDR3 length: 13
clone size: -
CDR3 protein: CASSLGGPGPQHF

V gene: TRBV9
J gene: TRBJ2-7
CDR3 length: 12
clone size: few
CDR3 protein: CASSGQGSEQYF

V gene: TRBV29-1
J gene: TRBJ2-5
CDR3 length: 15
clone size: -
CDR3 protein: CSVTPGLAGQETQYF

V gene: TRBV30
J gene: TRBJ2-1
CDR3 length: 14
clone size: -
CDR3 protein: CAWSSGTSGVGSLF

V gene: TRBV6-4
J gene: TRBJ1-1
CDR3 length: 14
clone size: -
CDR3 protein: CASSASGGFTEAFF

V gene: TRBV14
J gene: TRBJ1-2
CDR3 length: 15
clone size: few
CDR3 protein: CASSQAAGTAYGYTF

V gene: TRBV5-5
J gene: TRBJ2-3
CDR3 length: 18
clone size: -
CDR3 protein: CASSAAFQGPRGTDTQYF

V gene: TRBV15
J gene: TRBJ1-5
CDR3 length: 15
clone size: -
CDR3 protein: CATSRASDRVQPQHF

V gene: TRBV5-1
J gene: TRBJ2-3
CDR3 length: 13
clone size: -
CDR3 protein: CASGGGSTDTQYF

V gene: TRBV6-1
J gene: TRBJ1-1
CDR3 length: 12
clone size: -
CDR3 protein: CASLQGYTEAFF

V gene: TRBV10-3
J gene: TRBJ2-1
CDR3 length: 18
clone size: -
CDR3 protein: CAISNPASGGASYNEQFF

V gene: TRBV6-4
J gene: TRBJ1-2
CDR3 length: 13
clone size: -
CDR3 protein: CASSEEGVSGYTF

V gene: TRBV4-1
J gene: TRBJ2-1
CDR3 length: 12
clone size: -
CDR3 protein: CASSQPDNEQFF

V gene: TRBV7-9
J gene: TRBJ2-5
CDR3 length: 11
clone size: -
CDR3 protein: CASTPGGTQYF

V gene: TRBV7-6
J gene: TRBJ2-1
CDR3 length: 16
clone size: -
CDR3 protein: CASSPYSGTGGYEQFF

V gene: TRBV18
J gene: TRBJ1-6
CDR3 length: 14
clone size: -
CDR3 protein: CASSIVDSNSPLHF

V gene: TRBV19
J gene: TRBJ1-1
CDR3 length: 17
clone size: -
CDR3 protein: CASNPGGQGAWNTEAFF

V gene: TRBV7-3
J gene: TRBJ2-2
CDR3 length: 14
clone size: -
CDR3 protein: CASRGGANTGELFF

V gene: TRBV7-3
J gene: TRBJ1-3
CDR3 length: 13
clone size: -
CDR3 protein: CASSLSRGDTIYF

V gene: TRBV29-1
J gene: TRBJ1-2
CDR3 length: 13
clone size: -
CDR3 protein: CSVDGGGGYGYTF

V gene: TRBV19
J gene: TRBJ1-5
CDR3 length: 14
clone size: -
CDR3 protein: CASSRGQRGPPQHF

V gene: TRBV27
J gene: TRBJ2-2
CDR3 length: 19
clone size: -
CDR3 protein: CASSPLIEWGTANTGELFF

V gene: TRBV6-1
J gene: TRBJ1-1
CDR3 length: 13
clone size: once
CDR3 protein: CASSGNGATEAFF

V gene: TRBV19
J gene: TRBJ1-4
CDR3 length: 13
clone size: -
CDR3 protein: CASSMDRGEKLFF

V gene: TRBV2
J gene: TRBJ1-4
CDR3 length: 14
clone size: -
CDR3 protein: CASSGQGSTEKLFF

V gene: TRBV19
J gene: TRBJ1-1
CDR3 length: 14
clone size: -
CDR3 protein: CASSPDFRNTEAFF

V gene: TRBV19
J gene: TRBJ1-2
CDR3 length: 13
clone size: -
CDR3 protein: CASMEYSNYGYTF

V gene: TRBV11-2
J gene: TRBJ2-2
CDR3 length: 14
clone size: -
CDR3 protein: CASSPRDSRGELFF

V gene: TRBV7-9
J gene: TRBJ2-2
CDR3 length: 14
clone size: once
CDR3 protein: CASSVFGGTGELFF

V gene: TRBV7-8
J gene: TRBJ2-3
CDR3 length: 15
clone size: -
CDR3 protein: CASTQFGGYTDTQYF

V gene: TRBV2
J gene: TRBJ2-7
CDR3 length: 12
clone size: -
CDR3 protein: CASQRDSYEQYF

V gene: TRBV2
J gene: TRBJ2-1
CDR3 length: 12
clone size: few
CDR3 protein: CASSENRGEQFF

V gene: TRBV11-2
J gene: TRBJ2-3
CDR3 length: 17
clone size: -
CDR3 protein: CASSPLGWRGHTDTQYF

V gene: TRBV28
J gene: TRBJ2-2
CDR3 length: 16
clone size: -
CDR3 protein: CASSLFAGRGTGELFF